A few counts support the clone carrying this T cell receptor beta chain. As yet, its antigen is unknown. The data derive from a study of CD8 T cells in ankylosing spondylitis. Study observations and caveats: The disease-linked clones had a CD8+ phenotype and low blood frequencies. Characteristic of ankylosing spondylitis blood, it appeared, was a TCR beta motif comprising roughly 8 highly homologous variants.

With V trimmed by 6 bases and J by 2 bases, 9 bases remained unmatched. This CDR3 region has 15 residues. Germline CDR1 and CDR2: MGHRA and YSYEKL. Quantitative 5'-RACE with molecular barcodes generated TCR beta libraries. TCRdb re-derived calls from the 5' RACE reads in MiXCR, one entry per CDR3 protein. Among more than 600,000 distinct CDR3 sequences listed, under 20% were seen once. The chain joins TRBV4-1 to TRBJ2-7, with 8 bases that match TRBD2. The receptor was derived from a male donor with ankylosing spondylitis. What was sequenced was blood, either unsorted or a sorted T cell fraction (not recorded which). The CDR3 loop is CASSPTSGDTYEQYF. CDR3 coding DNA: TGCGCCAGCAGTCCTACTAGCGGAGATACCTACGAGCAGTACTTC.